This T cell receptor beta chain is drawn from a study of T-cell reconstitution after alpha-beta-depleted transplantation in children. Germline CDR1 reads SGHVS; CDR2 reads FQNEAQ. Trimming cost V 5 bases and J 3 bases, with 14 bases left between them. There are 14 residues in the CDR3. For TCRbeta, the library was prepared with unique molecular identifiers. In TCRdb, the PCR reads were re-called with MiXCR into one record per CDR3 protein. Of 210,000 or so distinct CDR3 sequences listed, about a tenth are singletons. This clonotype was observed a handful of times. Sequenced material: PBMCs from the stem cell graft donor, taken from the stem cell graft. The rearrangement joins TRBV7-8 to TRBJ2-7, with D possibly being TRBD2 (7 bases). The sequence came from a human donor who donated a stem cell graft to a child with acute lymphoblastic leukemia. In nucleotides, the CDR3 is TGTGCCAGCAGCGGAAGGGGGGGCAGCTACGAGCAGTACTTC. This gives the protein CASSGRGGSYEQYF.